These 17 T cell receptor beta chains came from one sample sequenced in a study of T-cell memory formation after mild COVID-19. MiXCR, applied by TCRdb to the 5' RACE reads, yields one record per CDR3 protein. The data hold around 400,000 distinct CDR3 sequences, with roughly 24% observed a single time. The sequencing input was PBMCs or a T cell subset sorted from them (not recorded which). Every receptor here comes from an adult woman who had mild COVID-19 (a few samples of this study predate the infection). Cell type and time point are not known.

Only a few counts were recorded for this clonotype. The chain combines TRBV6-5 with TRBJ2-7, with TRBD1 as a possible D gene (6 bases). The CDR3 has 14 amino acids. The germline V and J ends were trimmed by 4 bases and 12 bases, with 22 bases remaining between them. Germline loops: CDR1 MNHEY, CDR2 SVGAGI. The CDR3 sequence is CASSSGTRGSGMYF. In nucleotides, the CDR3 is TGTGCCAGCAGTTCCGGGACAAGGGGTTCAGGAATGTACTTC.

There are a few counts of this clonotype. The rearrangement uses TRBV7-2 and TRBJ1-1, with D maybe TRBD1 (6 bases). The ends were cut back, 6 bases at V and 5 bases at J, with 19 bases in the middle. Germline assignment: CDR1 SGHTA and CDR2 FQGNSA. The CDR3 length is 15 residues. This CDR3 is CASRLAPGQGTEAFF. CDR3 nucleotide sequence: TGTGCCAGCAGACTAGCGCCCGGCCAGGGGACTGAAGCTTTCTTT.

This clonotype was picked up many times. The DNA of the CDR3 is TGTGCCAGCAGTTTAACGCCCCTAGGAAATGAGCAGTTCTTC. This sequence encodes CASSLTPLGNEQFF. The V gene is TRBV27, the J gene TRBJ2-1; D call uncertain. The CDR3 totals 14 residues. V lost 2 bases, J lost 7 bases, and 12 bases lay in between. Germline CDR1 and CDR2: MNHEY and SMNVEV (reference sequence).

This clonotype has a handful of counts. The chain is built from TRBV19 and TRBJ1-2, with D tentatively TRBD1 (5 bases). Germline V CDR1 and CDR2: LNHDA, SQIVND (reference sequence). The CDR3 consists of 14 residues. The ends were cut back, 7 bases at V and 8 bases at J, with 20 bases in the middle. CDR3 amino acids: CASTDLGGEEGYTF. CDR3 bases: TGTGCCAGTACCGACCTTGGAGGGGAGGAGGGCTACACCTTC.

There are a few counts of this clonotype. The chain carries TRBV15 and TRBJ1-1; D not resolved. Looked up from germline, CDR1 is LNHNV and CDR2 is YYDKDF (reference sequence). Trimming took 0 bases from V and 3 from J, leaving 17 bases between them. The CDR3 runs 17 residues. The CDR3 reads CATSRDYRGLVDTEAFF. For the CDR3, the DNA is TGTGCCACCAGCAGAGATTACCGGGGTCTGGTTGACACTGAAGCTTTCTTT. The variable domain in full, with the rest retrieved from reference TRBV15 and TRBJ1-1, is DAMVIQNPRYQVTQFGKPVTLSCSQTLNHNVMYWYQQKSSQAPKLLFHYYDKDFNNEADTPDNFQSRRPNTSFCFLDIRSPGLGDTAMYLCATSRDYRGLVDTEAFFGQGTRLTVV.

The V call is TRBV5-1, the J call TRBJ1-1, with D perhaps TRBD1 (5 bases). This CDR3 has 17 amino acids. CDR1 and CDR2 from the germline V gene are SGHRS and YFSETQ. Trimming removed 4 bases from V and 0 bases from J, with 19 bases in between. The chain's CDR3 is CASSRRAGKAMNTEAFF. DNA of the CDR3: TGCGCCAGCAGCCGAAGAGCAGGGAAGGCGATGAACACTGAAGCTTTCTTT.

The chain recombines TRBV7-9 with TRBJ1-5; perhaps TRBD1 as D (5 bases). V lost 5 bases, J lost 7 bases, and 15 bases lay in between. The CDR3 consists of 14 residues. Germline CDR1 and CDR2: SEHNR and FQNEAQ (reference sequence). CDR3 residues: CASSPQGSEQPQHF. CDR3 DNA sequence: TGTGCCAGCAGCCCTCAGGGTTCAGAACAGCCCCAGCATTTT. Looking up the rest from reference TRBV7-9 and TRBJ1-5 gives the full variable domain: DTGVSQNPRHKITKRGQNVTFRCDPISEHNRLYWYRQTLGQGPEFLTYFQNEAQLEKSRLLSDRFSAERPKGSFSTLEIQRTEQGDSAMYLCASSPQGSEQPQHFGDGTRLSIL.

This clonotype appeared a few times. Here the CDR3 DNA reads TGTGCCAGCAAGACTGGGAGAGTGGAAGAGACCCAGTACTTC. The encoded protein is CASKTGRVEETQYF. This chain connects TRBV2 to TRBJ2-5, with TRBD2 as a possible D gene (5 bases). This CDR3 has 14 residues. Trimming removed 7 bases at V and 3 bases at J, with 15 bases between. The germline gives CDR1 SNHLY, CDR2 FYNNEI.

This clonotype was observed a handful of times. The V and J genes are TRBV7-8 and TRBJ2-7, with a tentative D call TRBD1 (5 bases). The germline gives CDR1 SGHVS, CDR2 FQNEAQ. The CDR3 totals 15 residues. Trimming took 1 base from V and 3 from J, leaving 13 bases between them. CDR3 coding DNA: TGTGCCAGCAGCTTAGAGAAAAGGGGTTTCTACGAGCAGTACTTC. Protein: CASSLEKRGFYEQYF.

In DNA form, the CDR3 reads TGTGCCAGCAGCACATCCAGGAGTGAAAAACTGTTTTTT. Translation gives CASSTSRSEKLFF. V is TRBV21-1 and J is TRBJ1-4. TRBV21-1 is a listed pseudogene. The CDR3 has 13 amino acids.

The genes are TRBV6-5 and TRBJ2-3; 7 positions match TRBD2. Germline V CDR1 and CDR2: MNHEY, SVGAGI. V shed 0 bases, J shed 1 base, and the junction held 4 bases outside the gene matches. There are 16 residues in the CDR3. DNA for the CDR3: TGTGCCAGCAGTTACTCGGGCGGGGGAGGCACAGATACGCAGTATTTT. It codes for CASSYSGGGGTDTQYF.

This clonotype showed up just a few times. The chain employs TRBV6-5 and TRBJ2-3; 9 bases match TRBD2. The CDR3 consists of 17 residues. The germline gives CDR1 MNHEY, CDR2 SVGAGI. V lost 10 bases to trimming and J lost 6 bases; unmatched junction nucleotides: 20. The CDR3: CATTRGSGGAEGDTQYF. The CDR3 nucleotides read TGTGCCACCACCCGGGGTAGCGGGGGCGCCGAGGGTGATACGCAGTATTTT.

This clonotype has a handful of counts. The gene calls are TRBV10-3 and TRBJ1-5; TRBD1 agrees at 7 bases. The J segment lost 0 bases and the V segment lost 6 bases, leaving 5 bases of the junction unmatched. This CDR3 contains 15 residues. Germline values: CDR1 ENHRY, CDR2 SYGVKD. In DNA, the CDR3 is TGTGCCATCAGCCAAGGACAGGCTAGCAATCAGCCCCAGCATTTT. Protein: CAISQGQASNQPQHF.

This clonotype was seen a handful of times. The genes are TRBV4-2 and TRBJ2-2; perhaps TRBD2 as D (6 bases). The germline V and J ends were trimmed by 4 bases and 4 bases, with 7 bases remaining between them. Germline V gives CDR1 LGHNA, CDR2 YNFKEQ. This CDR3 has 13 residues. This chain's CDR3 is CASSPGVTGELFF. CDR3 bases: TGTGCCAGCAGCCCGGGAGTCACCGGGGAGCTGTTTTTT.

The chain uses TRBV7-9 and TRBJ2-7; tentative D call: TRBD2 (7 bases). Between the trimmed V and J ends, which lost 1 base and 5 bases, there was a span of 27 bases. The CDR3 is made up of 19 amino acids. Germline values: CDR1 SEHNR, CDR2 FQNEAQ (reference sequence). The CDR3: CASSLDPLGVGGAHDEQYF. CDR3 DNA: TGTGCCAGCAGCTTAGACCCACTGGGAGTAGGGGGGGCGCACGACGAGCAGTACTTC.

This clonotype has more than one count but fewer than ten. This chain joins TRBV12-3 or TRBV12-4 and TRBJ2-7; 8 nucleotides line up with TRBD1. This CDR3 has 15 residues. Unmatched junction bases numbered 5, after V lost 3 bases and J lost 1 base. In DNA form, the CDR3 reads TGTGCCAGCAGTTTCAGGGGGACAGGTTCCTACGAGCAGTACTTC. Amino acid sequence: CASSFRGTGSYEQYF.

This clonotype has a handful of counts. The gene calls are TRBV18 and TRBJ1-4; 7 positions agree with TRBD1. CDR1 is KGHSH and CDR2 is LQKENI in the germline V gene. V was clipped by 2 bases and J by 7 bases; unmatched bases: 7. CDR3 size: 15 residues. This CDR3 is CASSPLTGTAEKLFF. The DNA for the CDR3 is TGTGCCAGCTCACCATTGACAGGGACGGCTGAAAAACTGTTTTTT. The full variable domain, completed using reference TRBV18 and TRBJ1-4, is NAGVMQNPRHLVRRRGQEARLRCSPMKGHSHVYWYRQLPEEGLKFMVYLQKENIIDESGMPKERFSAEFPKEGPSILRIQQVVRGDSAAYFCASSPLTGTAEKLFFGSGTQLSVL.